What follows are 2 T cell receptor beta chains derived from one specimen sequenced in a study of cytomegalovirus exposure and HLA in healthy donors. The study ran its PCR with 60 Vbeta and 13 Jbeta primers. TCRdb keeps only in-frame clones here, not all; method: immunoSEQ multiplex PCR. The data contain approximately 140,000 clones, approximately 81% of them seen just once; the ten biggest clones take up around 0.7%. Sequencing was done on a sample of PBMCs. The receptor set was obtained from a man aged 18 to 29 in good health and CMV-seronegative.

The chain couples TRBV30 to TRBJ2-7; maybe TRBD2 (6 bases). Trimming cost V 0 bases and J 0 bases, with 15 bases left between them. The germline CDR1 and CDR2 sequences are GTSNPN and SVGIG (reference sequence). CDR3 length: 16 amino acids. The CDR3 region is CAWSVRRGKNSYEQYF. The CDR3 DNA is TGTGCCTGGAGTGTAAGGCGGGGAAAAAACTCCTACGAGCAGTACTTC.

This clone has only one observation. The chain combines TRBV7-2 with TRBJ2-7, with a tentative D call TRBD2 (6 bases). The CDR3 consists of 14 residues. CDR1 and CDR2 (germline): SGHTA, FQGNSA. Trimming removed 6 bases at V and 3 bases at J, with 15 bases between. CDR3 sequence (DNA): TGTGCCAGCAGTCTTAAGGGACTGAACTACGAGCAGTACTTC. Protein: CASSLKGLNYEQYF.